This T cell receptor (beta chain) was identified during a study of T-cell reconstitution after alpha-beta-depleted transplantation in children. Deletions cut 5 bases from V and 1 base from J, with 22 bases between. This CDR3 contains 17 residues. In germline, CDR1 is DFQATT, CDR2 SNEGSKA (reference sequence). Ten or more counts support this clonotype. Unique molecular identifiers featured in how the TCRbeta library was prepared. TCRdb used MiXCR to reprocess the PCR reads, holding one entry per CDR3 protein. The sample shows fewer than 130,000 distinct CDR3 sequences, 10% of them seen only once. The chain recombines TRBV20-1 with TRBJ2-3; possible D gene TRBD2, 6 bases. The TCR originated in a human donor who donated a stem cell graft to a child with acute lymphoblastic leukemia. Sequencing used PBMCs from the stem cell graft donor, obtained from the stem cell graft. CDR3 nucleotide sequence: TGCAGTGCTCCACACTCTCGAGGAGGGGATGGCACAGATACGCAGTATTTT. Translating it yields CSAPHSRGGDGTDTQYF.